This T cell receptor beta chain emerged from a study of T-cell reconstitution after alpha-beta-depleted transplantation in children. Preparation of the TCRbeta library was carried out with unique molecular identifiers. From the PCR reads, TCRdb called clonotypes with MiXCR, one entry per CDR3 protein. This sample carries approximately 590,000 distinct CDR3 sequences, 10% to 13% of them seen once, and the ten largest clones take 4% to 5%. This clonotype was found many times. Germline lookup yields CDR1 MNHEY and CDR2 SMNVEV (reference sequence). V lost 2 bases and J lost 2, with 13 bases in between. This CDR3 comprises 15 residues.

The TCR comes from a human donor who donated a stem cell graft to a child with acute myeloid leukemia. The chain employs TRBV27 and TRBJ2-7, with unresolved D. The material was PBMCs from the stem cell graft donor, obtained from the stem cell graft. The CDR3 protein is CASSLVMDSAYEQYF. The CDR3 region has the DNA TGTGCCAGCAGTTTAGTCATGGATTCAGCCTACGAGCAGTACTTC.